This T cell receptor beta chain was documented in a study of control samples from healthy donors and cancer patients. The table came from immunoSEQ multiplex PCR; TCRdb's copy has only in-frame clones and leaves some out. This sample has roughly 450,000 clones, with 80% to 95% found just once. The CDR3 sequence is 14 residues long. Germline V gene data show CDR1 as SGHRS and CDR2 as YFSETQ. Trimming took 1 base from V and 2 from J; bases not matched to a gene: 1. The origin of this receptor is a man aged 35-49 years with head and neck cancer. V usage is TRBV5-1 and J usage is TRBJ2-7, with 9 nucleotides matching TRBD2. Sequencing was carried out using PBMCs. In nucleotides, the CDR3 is TGCGCCAGCAGCTTGACTAGCGGGCCCTACGAGCAGTACTTC. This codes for CASSLTSGPYEQYF.